This TCR beta chain was identified in a study of T cell responses to AZD1222 COVID-19 vaccine. The CDR3 runs to 15 residues. Germline V gene lookup returns CDR1 GTSNPN and CDR2 SVGIG (reference sequence). V was pared by 3 bases and J by 0 bases, with 12 bases between. This clone occurred once. Antigen unknown. TCRdb keeps only in-frame clones here, not all; method: immunoSEQ multiplex PCR. The sample contains about 110,000 clones, over 75% of which appear only once. General study results and limits: Spike as a whole was targeted by vaccine-associated CD4 TCRs, dominant at 160-218 and 743-854. In a largely white British group with more females than males, clonal diversity was possibly underestimated.

The chain is built from TRBV30 and TRBJ2-1; possible D gene TRBD1, 5 bases. This TCR came from an adult in good health. The starting material was peripheral blood, obtained on day 0 of AZD1222 vaccination. The CDR3 spells CAWRQGRSSYNEQFF. The CDR3 DNA sequence: TGTGCCTGGAGGCAGGGTAGGAGCTCCTACAATGAGCAGTTCTTC.